These 27 T cell receptor beta chains were sequenced from one sample in a study of blood T cells in healthy people across ages. A sample-barcoded 5' primer and a J-beta primer mix were used in a second PCR of roughly 7 to 11 cycles. TCRdb reanalysed the 5' RACE reads using MiXCR and keeps one entry per CDR3 protein. The table has 1.5 million to 2 million distinct CDR3 sequences, about 28% seen once. Input material: blood. The receptors come from a woman under 40 in good health.

This clonotype has just a few counts. V gene TRBV12-3 or TRBV12-4 combines with J gene TRBJ1-2; possible D gene TRBD1, 6 bases. Trimming left V 6 bases short and J 2 bases short, with 13 bases between. The CDR3 loop spans 14 amino acids. The CDR3 loop reads CASRLQGSNYGYTF. In DNA form, the CDR3 reads TGTGCCAGCAGGTTACAGGGATCGAACTATGGCTACACCTTC.

The chain links TRBV12-3 or TRBV12-4 to TRBJ1-4, with D possibly TRBD1 on 5 matching bases. The CDR3 runs to 17 residues. V was trimmed by 2 bases and J by 4 bases, leaving 17 bases between them. DNA for the CDR3: TGTGCCAGCAGTTTATACTCCGGGGCTAATCTTAATGAAAAACTGTTTTTT. Encoded protein: CASSLYSGANLNEKLFF.

This clonotype was found many times. The chain carries TRBV29-1 and TRBJ2-7; no reliable D call. Germline values: CDR1 SQVTM, CDR2 ANQGSEA. This CDR3 is 8 amino acids long. Trimming stripped 3 bases from V and 6 bases from J, with 0 bases between. The CDR3 DNA follows: TGCAGCGTTGACGAGCAGTACTTC. It is translated as CSVDEQYF.

This clonotype was seen ten or more times. The genes are TRBV11-2 and TRBJ2-5; perhaps D is TRBD1 or TRBD2 (5 bases each). Germline V lookup: CDR1 SGHAT, CDR2 FQNNGV. There are 11 residues in the CDR3. Trimming removed 0 bases from V and 12 bases from J, with 8 bases in between. In nucleotides, the CDR3 is TGTGCCAGCAGCTTAGAGGGGACGGAGTACTTC. Its translation: CASSLEGTEYF.

Only a few counts were recorded for this clonotype. This chain connects TRBV4-1 to TRBJ2-2; 10 bases map to TRBD1. There are 21 residues in the CDR3. The V gene's germline CDR1 is MGHRA and CDR2 YSYEKL. V lost 3 bases to trimming and J lost 2 bases; unmatched junction nucleotides: 18. CDR3 nucleotide sequence: TGCGCCAGCAGCCACCCCCGGGGACAGGGGCCACAAAAGCCTAACACCGGGGAGCTGTTTTTT. This gives the protein CASSHPRGQGPQKPNTGELFF.

For this clonotype: A single base separates this from a much larger clone, so it may be a read error. The V and J genes are TRBV20-1 and TRBJ1-2; D gene unclear. The CDR3 totals 12 residues. V lost 7 bases, J lost 4 bases, and 13 bases lay in between. The germline V gene encodes CDR1 DFQATT and CDR2 SNEGSKA (reference sequence). The CDR3 region has the DNA TGCAGTGTTAGCCGGGCCGCCTATGGCTACACCTTC. Protein product: CSVSRAAYGYTF.

This clonotype was counted a few times. The V call is TRBV12-3 or TRBV12-4, the J call TRBJ2-3; the D gene is possibly TRBD2 (6 bases). V lost 3 bases and J 0 bases, leaving 22 bases between the germline ends. The CDR3 consists of 19 residues. The CDR3 DNA is TGTGCCAGCAGTTTGGAAGCGGGCCCCGGAGCAACTAGCACAGATACGCAGTATTTT. Translation gives CASSLEAGPGATSTDTQYF.

In its sample, this clonotype was seen a few times. The rearrangement uses TRBV7-8 and TRBJ2-7; perhaps TRBD1 as D (5 bases). V lost 2 bases and J lost 4, with 15 bases in between. The CDR3 length is 15 residues. Germline-derived CDR1 and CDR2 are SGHVS and FQNEAQ. As DNA, the CDR3 is TGTGCCAGCAGCTTACCAGGGAAAGGCCGTTACGAGCAGTACTTC. Its protein is CASSLPGKGRYEQYF. Variable domain in full (rest from reference TRBV7-8 and TRBJ2-7): GAGVSQSPRYKVAKRGQDVALRCDPISGHVSLFWYQQALGQGPEFLTYFQNEAQLDKSGLPSDRFFAERPEGSVSTLKIQRTQQEDSAVYLCASSLPGKGRYEQYFGPGTRLTVT.

This chain uses TRBV3-1 with TRBJ2-3, with TRBD2 as a possible D gene (6 bases). With 7 bases removed from V and 0 bases from J, the gap between germline ends came to 17 bases. The V gene's germline CDR1 is LGHDT and CDR2 YNNKEL (reference sequence). The CDR3 totals 16 residues. The CDR3 loop reads CASTTSGTGSTDTQYF. In DNA form, the CDR3 reads TGTGCCAGCACCACCTCCGGGACTGGGAGCACAGATACGCAGTATTTT.

The chain joins TRBV21-1 to TRBJ1-3. TRBV21-1 is a listed pseudogene. CDR3 length equals 17 residues. CDR3 in DNA: TGTGCCAGCAGCAAACGGTCATATTCTCTCTCTGGAAACACCATATATTTT. It is translated as CASSKRSYSLSGNTIYF.

In this sample, this clonotype turned up a few times. This chain links TRBV27 with TRBJ2-1, with D hard to call. The ends were cut back, 1 base at V and 4 bases at J, with 11 bases in the middle. CDR3 size: 15 residues. Germline V gene sequence: CDR1 MNHEY, CDR2 SMNVEV (reference sequence). CDR3 residues: CASSLLPAQYNEQFF. DNA for the CDR3: TGTGCCAGCAGTTTATTACCGGCACAGTACAATGAGCAGTTCTTC.

This rearrangement joins TRBV5-5 to TRBJ2-5, with 7 bases that match TRBD2. The length of the CDR3 is 16 residues. Germline values: CDR1 SGHKS, CDR2 YYEKEE (reference sequence). V shed 4 bases, J shed 5 bases, and the junction held 14 bases outside the gene matches. CDR3 coding DNA: TGTGCCAGCAGCCAGAGGAATGGGGGGGTGGACGAGACCCAGTACTTC. This gives the protein CASSQRNGGVDETQYF.

Written as DNA, the CDR3 is TGCAGCGCAGAGGGGGTGGCGAACACTGAAGCTTTCTTT. Translating it yields CSAEGVANTEAFF. V and J are TRBV29-1 and TRBJ1-1; tentative D call: TRBD1 (6 bases). This CDR3 is built from 13 residues. Trimming shortened V by 7 bases and J by 1 base, and 13 bases separated the two germline ends. Looked up from germline, CDR1 is SQVTM and CDR2 is ANQGSEA. The whole variable domain, filled in from reference TRBV29-1 and TRBJ1-1, reads SAVISQKPSRDICQRGTSLTIQCQVDSQVTMMFWYRQQPGQSLTLIATANQGSEATYESGFVIDKFPISRPNLTFSTLTVSNMSPEDSSIYLCSAEGVANTEAFFGQGTRLTVV.

The chain uses TRBV11-2 and TRBJ2-1; the D is unclear. The CDR3 loop spans 13 amino acids. Germline V gene sequence: CDR1 SGHAT, CDR2 FQNNGV. V was shortened by 1 base and J by 9 bases, with 10 bases between the two germline ends. The CDR3 nucleotides are TGTGCCAGCAGCTTAGCTCTGGGCGTTGAGCAGTTCTTC. The encoded protein is CASSLALGVEQFF.

The CDR3 sequence: CSVHTGGGSGTEAFF. The CDR3 DNA is TGCAGCGTCCATACTGGAGGGGGCTCTGGCACTGAAGCTTTCTTT. V gene TRBV29-1 combines with J gene TRBJ1-1; TRBD1 agrees at 7 bases. The CDR3 length is 15 residues. V dropped 6 bases and J dropped 4; count of bases not matched to a gene: 14. CDR1 is SQVTM, CDR2 ANQGSEA, per germline.

The table lists this clonotype with a few counts. The chain uses TRBV20-1 and TRBJ1-5; no clear D gene. CDR3 length: 15 amino acids. Per the germline V gene, CDR1 is DFQATT and CDR2 is SNEGSKA (reference sequence). V was shortened by 5 bases and J by 0 bases, with 14 bases between the two germline ends. The CDR3 here is CSASDGDYSNQPQHF. CDR3 nucleotides: TGCAGTGCTTCCGACGGAGATTATAGCAATCAGCCCCAGCATTTT.

In regard to this clonotype: An end of the junction differs from the germline gene, which may be a read error. The genes are TRBV18 and TRBJ1-2; TRBD1 matches 7 bases. This CDR3 has 15 amino acids. Germline CDR1 KGHSH, CDR2 LQKENI. Here the CDR3 DNA reads TGTACCAGCTCACCACAGGGGCAAACTAACTATGGCTACACCTTC. It is translated as CTSSPQGQTNYGYTF.

Comment on this clonotype: A read error may be the cause here, since a much bigger clone is one base away. The rearrangement links TRBV18 to TRBJ2-7; no definite D call. Germline CDR1 reads KGHSH; CDR2 reads LQKENI. Trimming removed 0 bases at V and 5 bases at J, with 5 bases between. The CDR3 has 12 residues. Here the CDR3 reads CASSPPENEQYF. DNA of the CDR3: TGTGCCAGCTCACCACCAGAGAACGAGCAGTACTTC.

This clonotype was seen a few times. CDR3 nucleotide sequence: TGTGCCAGCAGCCAAGATACCGAGGATCAGTTCTTC. Translating it yields CASSQDTEDQFF. The chain recombines TRBV3-1 with TRBJ2-1; no definite D call. The V end lost 0 bases, the J end lost 13 bases, and 10 bases lay between the germline ends. CDR3 length: 12 residues. CDR1 and CDR2 (germline): LGHDT, YNNKEL (reference sequence).

Turning to this clonotype: It may be a read error: a sequence one base away is much more abundant. The rearrangement joins TRBV29-1 to TRBJ2-1, with 10 nucleotides matching TRBD2. The ends lost 5 bases at V and 10 bases at J; junction bases unmatched: 8. This CDR3 region has 13 residues. From germline, CDR1 is SQVTM and CDR2 ANQGSEA. The CDR3 is CSVRGTSVGEQFF. CDR3 in DNA: TGCAGCGTTAGGGGGACTAGCGTTGGCGAGCAGTTCTTC.

This chain links TRBV2 with TRBJ2-5; the D gene is possibly TRBD2 (6 bases). The J call is uncertain, as TRBJ2-7 better fits the DNA end. The germline V gene encodes CDR1 SNHLY and CDR2 FYNNEI. CDR3 length: 15 residues. CDR3: CASRGGAEPAYEQYF. CDR3 nucleotides: TGTGCCAGCAGGGGAGGAGCGGAACCCGCCTACGAGCAGTACTTC.

The chain is built from TRBV6-5 and TRBJ2-2; D not resolved. Looked up from germline, CDR1 is MNHEY and CDR2 is SVGAGI. V shed 6 bases and J shed 5 bases, with 13 bases lying between them. This CDR3 spans 14 amino acids. The CDR3 DNA reads TGTGCCAGCAGACCCGACCGCGCGACCGGGGAGCTGTTTTTT. Its protein product is CASRPDRATGELFF.

The J gene is TRBJ1-2, the V gene TRBV7-2; D may be TRBD1 (6 bases). CDR3 size: 14 residues. Trimming removed 1 base at V and 8 bases at J, with 14 bases between. Germline CDR1 and CDR2: SGHTA and FQGNSA. Here the CDR3 DNA reads TGTGCCAGCAGCTTAGTCGACAGAGGGGGAGGCTACACCTTC. Protein: CASSLVDRGGGYTF.

Here the CDR3 reads CASSDEGAGTDTQYF. DNA for the CDR3: TGCGCCAGCAGTGATGAGGGGGCCGGCACAGATACGCAGTATTTT. The chain links TRBV10-1 to TRBJ2-3; 7 bases are shared with TRBD1. CDR1 is WNHNN, CDR2 SYGVQD, per germline (reference sequence). The CDR3 loop spans 15 amino acids. V lost 3 bases and J lost 1; bases outside the gene matches: 4.

In this sample, this clonotype turned up many times. The gene calls are TRBV9 and TRBJ2-3; 11 positions match TRBD2. The V gene's germline CDR1 is SGDLS and CDR2 YYNGEE. V shed 6 bases, J shed 1 base, and the junction held 4 bases outside the gene matches. The CDR3 has 15 residues. The CDR3 DNA sequence: TGTGCCAGCACTCTACTAGCGGGAGGCACAGATACGCAGTATTTT. Translation: CASTLLAGGTDTQYF. The entire variable domain, with the rest obtained from reference TRBV9 and TRBJ2-3, is as follows: DSGVTQTPKHLITATGQRVTLRCSPRSGDLSVYWYQQSLDQGLQFLIQYYNGEERAKGNILERFSAQQFPDLHSELNLSSLELGDSALYFCASTLLAGGTDTQYFGPGTRLTVL.

V and J are TRBV2 and TRBJ1-6; 7 nucleotides line up with TRBD1. Per the germline V gene, CDR1 is SNHLY and CDR2 is FYNNEI. Losses at the gene ends were 6 bases for V and 7 bases for J; bases not matched to a gene: 9. The CDR3 is made up of 15 amino acids. CDR3 sequence reads: CASRDLTGANSPLHF. The CDR3 DNA follows: TGTGCCAGCAGGGATCTCACAGGGGCGAATTCACCCCTCCACTTT.

To note about this clonotype: Sequence at one end of the junction differs from germline and may be a read error. The rearrangement links TRBV7-2 to TRBJ1-1; no clear D gene. The length of the CDR3 is 13 residues. Germline V gives CDR1 SGHTA, CDR2 FQGNSA. In DNA, the CDR3 is TGTGCCAGCAACTTAGACACAGACATTGAAGCTTTCTTT. This encodes CASNLDTDIEAFF. Looking up the rest from reference TRBV7-2 and TRBJ1-1 gives the full variable domain: GAGVSQSPSNKVTEKGKDVELRCDPISGHTALYWYRQSLGQGLEFLIYFQGNSAPDKSGLPSDRFSAERTGGSVSTLTIQRTQQEDSAVYLCASNLDTDIEAFFGQGTRLTVV.